These 24 T cell receptor beta chains share one sample of origin, sequenced in a study of blood T cell repertoires in COVID-19. Data came from immunoSEQ multiplex PCR; TCRdb stores just in-frame clones and leaves some out. The sample yields tens of thousands of clones, about 82% seen once. Sequencing was performed on peripheral blood. The receptors originated from a human donor in a cohort sampled during active COVID-19.

This chain connects TRBV5-1 to TRBJ2-7; 8 nucleotides agree with TRBD2. The CDR3 extends over 15 amino acids. Trimming removed 4 bases from V and 3 bases from J; junction bases left unmatched: 9. Looked up from germline, CDR1 is SGHRS and CDR2 is YFSETQ. In DNA, the CDR3 is TGCGCCAGCAGCCCGTCACCTAGCGGGTTCTACGAGCAGTACTTC. Translated: CASSPSPSGFYEQYF.

The V gene is TRBV7-3, the J gene TRBJ1-1, with D perhaps matching TRBD1 (6 bases). This CDR3 comprises 17 residues. The germline gives CDR1 SGHTA, CDR2 FQGTGA. With 1 base removed from V and 2 bases from J, the gap between germline ends came to 17 bases. This CDR3 is CASSLRGEETGNTEAFF. CDR3 nucleotide sequence: TGTGCCAGCAGCTTAAGGGGAGAAGAGACAGGAAACACTGAAGCTTTCTTT.

This clone was observed a few times. V usage is TRBV10-1 and J usage is TRBJ2-7, with TRBD2 matching over 11 bases. The germline V gene has CDR1 WNHNN and CDR2 SYGVQD (reference sequence). V lost 3 bases to trimming and J lost 4 bases; unmatched junction nucleotides: 5. The CDR3 loop spans 15 amino acids. The CDR3 DNA follows: TGCGCCAGCAGTGACCGGGGACTAGCGGCTTACGAGCAGTACTTC. Its protein product is CASSDRGLAAYEQYF.

The chain carries TRBV6-5 and TRBJ2-1; 8 bases are a match to TRBD1. Germline CDR1 MNHEY, CDR2 SVGAGI. The CDR3 runs to 13 residues. V dropped 6 bases and J dropped 9; count of bases not matched to a gene: 7. The chain's CDR3 is CASRTIDRGEQFF. The CDR3 nucleotides are TGTGCCAGCAGAACCATCGACAGGGGTGAGCAGTTCTTC.

In this sample, this clone turned up once. The CDR3 DNA follows: TGTGCCAGCAGCGCACAGGGGGGTGGCTACACCTTC. Translated: CASSAQGGGYTF. The chain combines TRBV7-2 with TRBJ1-2; 8 nucleotides match TRBD1. This CDR3 is 12 amino acids long. CDR1 and CDR2 from the germline V gene are SGHTA and FQGNSA. The junction had 3 bases not matched to a gene; V was cut back by 5 bases and J by 7 bases.

This chain joins TRBV10-3 and TRBJ2-5; 12 bases map to TRBD2. The CDR3 covers 15 residues. Unmatched junction bases numbered 6, after V lost 6 bases and J lost 4 bases. Per germline, CDR1 ENHRY and CDR2 SYGVKD. The CDR3: CAIRSSGRAGETQYF. The CDR3 DNA follows: TGTGCCATCAGGTCTAGCGGGAGGGCCGGAGAGACCCAGTACTTC.

This clone came up a few times. CDR3 DNA: TGTGCCAGCAGTTTCCATACGGGTAGCAATCAGCCCCAGCATTTT. Its translation: CASSFHTGSNQPQHF. The chain links TRBV6-6 to TRBJ1-5; D ambiguous. V gave up 4 bases and J gave up 0 bases, with 10 bases separating them. The CDR3 is 15 residues long. CDR1 MNHNY and CDR2 SVGAGI come from the germline V gene (reference sequence).

The chain recombines TRBV24-1 with TRBJ2-2; 10 bases are a match to TRBD1. The junction had 5 bases not matched to a gene; V was cut back by 6 bases and J by 2 bases. The CDR3 extends over 16 amino acids. The germline gives CDR1 KGHDR, CDR2 SFDVKD. The CDR3 is CATSPRDRGNTGELFF. The CDR3 bases are TGTGCCACCAGTCCTAGGGACAGGGGTAACACCGGGGAGCTGTTTTTT.

Remarks on this clone: The junction and the germline gene differ at one end; a read error may be behind it. The V call is TRBV18, the J call TRBJ2-1; a possible D gene is TRBD2 (7 bases). CDR1 and CDR2 (germline): KGHSH, LQKENI. The CDR3 is made up of 16 amino acids. The CDR3 DNA reads TGTGCCAGCTCACCCCACCGGGGGGCGGGGTACAATGAGCAGCTCTTC. Protein: CASSPHRGAGYNEQLF.

V and J are TRBV3-1 (or the pseudogene TRBV3-2) and TRBJ2-2; D not certain. CDR3 length: 18 residues. Germline CDR1 reads LGHDT; CDR2 reads YNNKEL (reference sequence). Between the trimmed V and J ends, which lost 1 base and 3 bases, there was a span of 18 bases. CDR3 protein: CASSQGNPRKRDTGELFF. For the CDR3, the DNA is TGTGCCAGCAGCCAAGGGAACCCTCGGAAACGGGACACCGGGGAGCTGTTTTTT.

The chain recombines TRBV7-2 with TRBJ2-3; 9 nucleotides match TRBD2. V shed 5 bases and J 4 bases; nucleotides not matched to a gene: 10. This CDR3 comprises 16 residues. CDR1 and CDR2 (germline): SGHTA, FQGNSA. CDR3 nucleotide sequence: TGTGCCAGCAGCCGGTCCTCGCGGGGGGGCGCAGATACGCAGTATTTT. Protein sequence: CASSRSSRGGADTQYF. The whole variable domain, filled in from reference TRBV7-2 and TRBJ2-3, reads GAGVSQSPSNKVTEKGKDVELRCDPISGHTALYWYRQSLGQGLEFLIYFQGNSAPDKSGLPSDRFSAERTGGSVSTLTIQRTQQEDSAVYLCASSRSSRGGADTQYFGPGTRLTVL.

The genes are TRBV19 and TRBJ2-3; D may be TRBD1 (6 bases). The CDR3 is 16 residues long. Between the trimmed V and J ends, which lost 1 base and 7 bases, there was a span of 18 bases. The germline V gene has CDR1 LNHDA and CDR2 SQIVND (reference sequence). Here the CDR3 DNA reads TGTGCCAGTAGTATAGTTCGGGCAGGGGAGACTTATACGCAGTATTTT. Amino acids: CASSIVRAGETYTQYF.

This clone was found a few times. The rearrangement uses TRBV27 and TRBJ2-7; no reliable D call. The ends were cut back, 10 bases at V and 2 bases at J, with 18 bases in the middle. Germline values: CDR1 MNHEY, CDR2 SMNVEV (reference sequence). This CDR3 region has 14 residues. In nucleotides, the CDR3 is TGTGCCATCGTGGGTCGACTTATTACCTACGAGCAGTACTTC. It is translated as CAIVGRLITYEQYF.

This chain connects TRBV7-8 to TRBJ2-2; tentatively, D is TRBD2 (7 bases). V was clipped by 2 bases and J by 0 bases, with 19 bases between them. The CDR3 covers 19 residues. Per the germline V gene, CDR1 is SGHVS and CDR2 is FQNEAQ. The chain's CDR3 is CASSLSGRGLLSNTGELFF. CDR3 DNA: TGTGCCAGCAGCTTATCAGGCAGGGGACTACTGTCGAACACCGGGGAGCTGTTTTTT.

The V and J genes are TRBV5-4 and TRBJ2-5, with D possibly TRBD2 on 6 matching bases. V was trimmed by 0 bases and J by 4 bases, leaving 16 bases between them. The CDR3 has 16 residues. The germline V gene encodes CDR1 SGHNT and CDR2 YYREEE (reference sequence). CDR3 coding DNA: TGTGCCAGCAGCTTGGCCACTAGCAGAGCGACAGAGACCCAGTACTTC. It translates to CASSLATSRATETQYF.

This chain joins TRBV7-8 and TRBJ1-4; D uncertain. V lost 0 bases to trimming and J lost 8 bases, with 10 bases between them. The germline gives CDR1 SGHVS, CDR2 FQNEAQ. This CDR3 contains 14 residues. This CDR3 reads CASSLARISEKLFF. As DNA, the CDR3 is TGTGCCAGCAGCTTAGCGCGTATAAGCGAAAAACTGTTTTTT.

The chain combines TRBV18 with TRBJ1-1; TRBD1 is a possible D gene (5 bases). Trimming pared 6 bases from V and 0 bases from J, leaving 14 bases between. The CDR3 extends over 15 amino acids. CDR1 is KGHSH and CDR2 is LQKENI in the germline V gene. CDR3 amino acids: CASSPATGLNTEAFF. CDR3 coding DNA: TGTGCCAGCTCTCCCGCTACAGGTCTGAACACTGAAGCTTTCTTT.

This clone was detected a few times. The chain couples TRBV29-1 to TRBJ2-3, with D possibly being TRBD1 (6 bases). This CDR3 has 13 residues. Germline lookup yields CDR1 SQVTM and CDR2 ANQGSEA. The V end was cut by 6 bases, the J end by 0 bases, with 10 bases between. The CDR3 nucleotides are TGCAGCGTGACAGGAAATAGCACAGATACGCAGTATTTT. Translated, it gives CSVTGNSTDTQYF.

CDR3 region: CASSHPLAGVRDTQYF. CDR3 sequence (DNA): TGCGCCAGCAGCCACCCCCTAGCGGGGGTGAGAGATACGCAGTATTTT. The rearrangement joins TRBV4-1 to TRBJ2-3, with 10 bases fitting TRBD2. The CDR3 is 16 amino acids. Germline CDR1 MGHRA, CDR2 YSYEKL. V dropped 3 bases and J dropped 5; count of bases not matched to a gene: 8.

The chain links TRBV7-2 to TRBJ1-2, with D possibly being TRBD1 (6 bases). Germline V gene data show CDR1 as SGHTA and CDR2 as FQGNSA. The CDR3 is made up of 16 amino acids. Trimming took 5 bases from V and 0 from J, leaving 16 bases between them. CDR3 region: CASSPTTGTSNYGYTF. DNA for the CDR3: TGTGCCAGCAGCCCAACTACAGGGACCTCTAACTATGGCTACACCTTC.

The chain uses TRBV4-1 and TRBJ2-2; a possible D gene is TRBD2 (5 bases). The CDR3 has 16 residues. The germline V gene has CDR1 MGHRA and CDR2 YSYEKL. Trimming pared 3 bases from V and 1 base from J, leaving 12 bases between. The CDR3 sequence is CASSHRGGLNTGELFF. Written as DNA, the CDR3 is TGCGCCAGCAGCCATCGAGGCGGGCTGAACACCGGGGAGCTGTTTTTT.

The chain links TRBV9 to TRBJ2-7, with D possibly matching TRBD2 (5 bases). CDR3 length: 15 residues. Germline V gives CDR1 SGDLS, CDR2 YYNGEE. V was shortened by 0 bases and J by 0 bases, with 10 bases between the two germline ends. The CDR3 nucleotides read TGTGCCAGCAGCGTAGGCCCGGACTCCTCCTACGAGCAGTACTTC. Encoded protein: CASSVGPDSSYEQYF.

The chain uses TRBV3-1 (or the pseudogene TRBV3-2) and TRBJ1-5, with D tentatively TRBD1 (5 bases). The germline V and J ends were trimmed by 2 bases and 2 bases, with 7 bases remaining between them. This CDR3 comprises 14 residues. Germline V CDR1 and CDR2: LGHDT, YNNKEL (reference sequence). Written as DNA, the CDR3 is TGTGCCAGCAGCCAACGGGGGGGCAATCAGCCCCAGCATTTT. This codes for CASSQRGGNQPQHF.

This chain joins TRBV19 and TRBJ1-1; D is possibly TRBD1 (5 bases). Germline loops: CDR1 LNHDA, CDR2 SQIVND (reference sequence). The CDR3 extends over 17 amino acids. The V gene lost 3 bases and the J gene lost 0 bases, with 17 bases spanning the gap. The CDR3: CASSMGSGATLNTEAFF. Written as DNA, the CDR3 is TGTGCCAGTAGTATGGGCAGTGGGGCTACATTGAACACTGAAGCTTTCTTT.